These 4 T cell receptor beta chains were all obtained from the same sample, sequenced in a study of blood T cell repertoires in COVID-19. TCRdb keeps only in-frame clones here, not all; method: immunoSEQ multiplex PCR. The data contain tens of thousands of clones, 65% to 90% of them singletons. The specimen was peripheral blood. The receptor source for this set is a woman of 80 years or more with acute or convalescent COVID-19.

The chain combines TRBV19 with TRBJ2-7, with D possibly matching TRBD1 (5 bases). This CDR3 is 11 amino acids long. In germline, CDR1 is LNHDA, CDR2 SQIVND (reference sequence). The CDR3 loop reads CGGRTYYEQYF. For the CDR3, the DNA is TGTGGGGGCAGGACCTACTACGAGCAGTACTTC.

The V and J genes are TRBV5-1 and TRBJ1-6; D is unclear. CDR3 length: 15 amino acids. V was clipped by 2 bases and J by 0 bases, with 6 bases between them. Germline V CDR1 and CDR2: SGHRS, YFSETQ. Here the CDR3 reads CASSFVGSYNSPLHF. The CDR3 coding sequence is TGCGCCAGCAGCTTCGTCGGCTCCTATAATTCACCCCTCCACTTT.

The rearrangement uses TRBV15 and TRBJ1-6; the D gene is possibly TRBD1 (5 bases). CDR1 is LNHNV, CDR2 YYDKDF, per germline (reference sequence). Trimming shortened V by 0 bases and J by 6 bases, and 15 bases separated the two germline ends. The CDR3 is made up of 17 amino acids. CDR3 sequence (DNA): TGTGCCACCAGCAGAGATTTCGGACAAGGCCTTAATTCACCCCTCCACTTT. This codes for CATSRDFGQGLNSPLHF.

CDR3: CASSLDFWRQETQYF. The CDR3 coding sequence is TGCGCCAGCAGCTTGGACTTTTGGCGGCAAGAGACCCAGTACTTC. The V and J genes are TRBV5-1 and TRBJ2-5; D unresolved. Germline V gives CDR1 SGHRS, CDR2 YFSETQ. The CDR3 is 15 amino acids. Trimming removed 0 bases at V and 2 bases at J, with 11 bases between.